This is a list of T cell receptor beta chains from one sample in a study of CD8 T cells in Susac syndrome. TCRdb recomputed calls from the immunoSEQ multiplex PCR reads with MiXCR, one row per CDR3 protein. The sample lists 160,000 or so distinct CDR3 sequences, over 95% seen once, with about 0.15% in the top ten. The source material was CD8+ T cells from PBMCs. These receptors all stem from a human donor with multiple sclerosis. CDR3s leave out the opening cysteine and the closing phenylalanine or tryptophan. A D gene is named only where the DNA matches it firmly.

J,V,D,CDR3
TRBJ2-3,TRBV4-1,.,ASSHPPGASRDTQY
TRBJ2-7,TRBV11-2,TRBD1,ASSPQRTGETYEQY
TRBJ1-2,TRBV11-2,TRBD1,ASSSGTGGSGYT
TRBJ1-6,TRBV12-5,.,ASGLSNSPLH
TRBJ2-7,TRBV29-1,.,SVVRESYEQY
TRBJ2-1,TRBV12-3/TRBV12-4,.,ASSWRGPDEQF
TRBJ2-5,TRBV6-5,.,ASSYRETQY
TRBJ2-3,TRBV4-2,TRBD2,ASSQVGGGGPGDTQY
TRBJ1-6,TRBV7-9,.,ASSPLEGGERNSPLH
TRBJ2-7,TRBV27,TRBD2,ASTTLRASGPHGEQY
TRBJ2-7,TRBV20-1,.,SARDLTDEQY
TRBJ2-5,TRBV20-1,.,SASLRQWGETQY